This TCR beta chain was identified during a study of T cells after posttransplantation cyclophosphamide. The CDR3 runs to 15 residues. Germline trimming cut 5 bases from V and 6 bases from J; bases unmatched to any gene: 7. This clone showed up many times. Assay used: immunoSEQ multiplex PCR; TCRdb lists only in-frame clones, some missing. The profile covers about 41,000 clones, none occurring a single time. Sequencing was done on a sample of PBMCs. The TCR comes from a man aged 30 to 45 in good health and a related stem cell transplant donor. The chain combines TRBV12-3 or TRBV12-4 with TRBJ2-2; TRBD1 matches at 9 bases. The CDR3 sequence is CASSPGTGFPGELFF. DNA of the CDR3: TGTGCCAGCAGTCCCGGGACAGGGTTCCCCGGGGAGCTGTTTTTT.